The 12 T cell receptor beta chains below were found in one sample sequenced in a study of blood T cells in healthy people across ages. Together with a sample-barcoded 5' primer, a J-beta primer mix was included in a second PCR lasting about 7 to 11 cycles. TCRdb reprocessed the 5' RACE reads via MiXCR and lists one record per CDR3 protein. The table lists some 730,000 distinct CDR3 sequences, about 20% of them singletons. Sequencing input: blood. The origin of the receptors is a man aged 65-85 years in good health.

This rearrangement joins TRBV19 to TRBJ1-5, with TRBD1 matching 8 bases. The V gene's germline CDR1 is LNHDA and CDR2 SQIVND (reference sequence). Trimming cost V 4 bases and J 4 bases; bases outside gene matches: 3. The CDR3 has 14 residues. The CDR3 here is CASSTTGGNQPQHF. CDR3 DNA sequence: TGTGCCAGTAGTACAACAGGGGGAAATCAGCCCCAGCATTTT.

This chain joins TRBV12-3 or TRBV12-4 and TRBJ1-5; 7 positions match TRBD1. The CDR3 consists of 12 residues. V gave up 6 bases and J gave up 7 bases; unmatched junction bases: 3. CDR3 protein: CASRQGFQPQHF. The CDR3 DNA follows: TGTGCCAGCAGACAGGGGTTCCAGCCCCAGCATTTT.

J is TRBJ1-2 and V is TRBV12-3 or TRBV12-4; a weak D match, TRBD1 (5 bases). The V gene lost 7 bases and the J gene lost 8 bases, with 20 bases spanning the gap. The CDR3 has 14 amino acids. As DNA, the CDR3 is TGTGCCAGCATTACAGACCGACTCGGGGGAGGCTACACCTTC. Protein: CASITDRLGGGYTF.

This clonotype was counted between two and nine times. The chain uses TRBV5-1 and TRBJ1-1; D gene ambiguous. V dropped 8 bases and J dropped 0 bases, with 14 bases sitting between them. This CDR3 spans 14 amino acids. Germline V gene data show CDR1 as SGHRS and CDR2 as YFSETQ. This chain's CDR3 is CARSYTVMNTEAFF. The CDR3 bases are TGCGCCAGGAGTTACACCGTAATGAACACTGAAGCTTTCTTT.

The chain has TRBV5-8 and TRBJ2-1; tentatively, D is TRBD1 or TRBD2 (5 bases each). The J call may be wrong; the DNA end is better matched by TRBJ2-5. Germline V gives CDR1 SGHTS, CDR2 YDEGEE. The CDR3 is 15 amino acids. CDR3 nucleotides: TGTGCCAGCAGCCTAAAACCGGGACGGCCTACGGCCCAGTACTTC. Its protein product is CASSLKPGRPTAQYF.

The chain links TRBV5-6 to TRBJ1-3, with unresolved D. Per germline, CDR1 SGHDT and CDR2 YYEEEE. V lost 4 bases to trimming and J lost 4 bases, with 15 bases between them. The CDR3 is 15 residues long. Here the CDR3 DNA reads TGTGCCAGCAGCCTGAAGAGGATCACCGGAAACACCATATATTTT. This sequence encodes CASSLKRITGNTIYF.

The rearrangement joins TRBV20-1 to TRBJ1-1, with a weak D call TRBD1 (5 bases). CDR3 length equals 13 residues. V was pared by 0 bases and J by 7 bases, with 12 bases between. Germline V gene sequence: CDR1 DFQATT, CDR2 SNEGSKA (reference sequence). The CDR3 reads CSARDPGRVEAFF. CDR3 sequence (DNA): TGCAGTGCTAGAGATCCTGGCAGGGTTGAAGCTTTCTTT.

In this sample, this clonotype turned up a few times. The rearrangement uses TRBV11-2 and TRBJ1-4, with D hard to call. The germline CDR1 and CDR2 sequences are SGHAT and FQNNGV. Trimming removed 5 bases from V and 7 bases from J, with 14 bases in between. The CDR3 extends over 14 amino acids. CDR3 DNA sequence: TGTGCCAGCAGCCCCGTATGGGAAGGTGAAAAACTGTTTTTT. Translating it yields CASSPVWEGEKLFF.

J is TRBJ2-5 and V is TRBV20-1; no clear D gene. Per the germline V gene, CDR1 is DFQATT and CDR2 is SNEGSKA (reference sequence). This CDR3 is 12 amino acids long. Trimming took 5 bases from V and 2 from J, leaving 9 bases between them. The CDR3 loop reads CSAPGLQETQYF. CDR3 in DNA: TGCAGTGCTCCGGGCCTTCAAGAGACCCAGTACTTC.

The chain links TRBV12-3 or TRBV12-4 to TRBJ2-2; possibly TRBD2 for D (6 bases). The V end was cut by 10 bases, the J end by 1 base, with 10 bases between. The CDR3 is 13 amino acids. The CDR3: CATWRGNTGELFF. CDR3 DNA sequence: TGTGCCACCTGGCGGGGGAACACCGGGGAGCTGTTTTTT.

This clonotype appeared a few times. The DNA for the CDR3 is TGTGCCATCAGGGGAGCAGCGGGAGACCTAGAGACCCAGTACTTC. Translated, it gives CAIRGAAGDLETQYF. V is TRBV10-3 and J is TRBJ2-5, with 8 bases lining up with TRBD2. The V gene end was trimmed by 6 bases and the J gene end by 4 bases; junction bases not matched to a gene: 10. The CDR3 is 15 amino acids. CDR1 and CDR2 (germline): ENHRY, SYGVKD.

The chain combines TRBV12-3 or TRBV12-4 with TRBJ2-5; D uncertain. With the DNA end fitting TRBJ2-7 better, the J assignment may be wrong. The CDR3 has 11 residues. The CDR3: CASSYAFEQYF. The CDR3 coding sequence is TGTGCCAGCAGTTACGCATTCGAGCAGTACTTC.